This TCR beta chain stems from a study of blood T cell repertoires in COVID-19. In the study overall: PBMCs, B-cell-depleted T cells, or T cells were the source of the cDNA or gDNA that made up the material.

Original analysis: Scientists estimated how many nucleated cells there were by amplifying reference gene primers. Using immunoSEQ multiplex PCR, the repertoire was profiled, and TCRdb retains in-frame clones only, with some absent. The D gene and trimming were derived from the DNA, and the V and J assignments and clone size from that table. The sample shows 350,000 to 550,000 clones, 75% to 90% of them seen only once. This receptor was taken from a woman younger than 45 with acute or convalescent COVID-19. Specimen: peripheral blood.

CDR3 DNA: TGTGCCAGCAGCTTGGCCACGGCGGGGACCTACGAGCAGTACTTC. Amino acids: CASSLATAGTYEQYF. The chain links TRBV5-5 to TRBJ2-7; a weak D match, TRBD2 (6 bases). CDR1 and CDR2 (germline): SGHKS, YYEKEE (reference sequence). The CDR3 has 15 residues. V lost 0 bases and J lost 2, with 12 bases in between. The entire variable domain, with the rest obtained from reference TRBV5-5 and TRBJ2-7, is as follows: DAGVTQSPTHLIKTRGQQVTLRCSPISGHKSVSWYQQVLGQGPQFIFQYYEKEERGRGNFPDRFSARQFPNYSSELNVNALLLGDSALYLCASSLATAGTYEQYFGPGTRLTVT.